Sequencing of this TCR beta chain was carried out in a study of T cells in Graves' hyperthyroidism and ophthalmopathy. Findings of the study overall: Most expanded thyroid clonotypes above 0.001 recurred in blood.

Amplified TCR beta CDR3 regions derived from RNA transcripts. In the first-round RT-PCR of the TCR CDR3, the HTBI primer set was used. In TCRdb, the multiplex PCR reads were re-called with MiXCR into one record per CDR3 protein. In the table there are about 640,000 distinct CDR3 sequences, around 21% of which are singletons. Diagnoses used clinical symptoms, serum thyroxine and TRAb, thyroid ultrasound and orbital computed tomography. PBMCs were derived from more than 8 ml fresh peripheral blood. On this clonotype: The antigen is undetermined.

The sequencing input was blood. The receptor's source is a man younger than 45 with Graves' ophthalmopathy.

CDR3 bases: TGTGCCAGTAGGACGTTGCCGGGGAGCGCTTTCTTT. This translates into CASRTLPGSAFF. The V and J genes are TRBV19 and TRBJ1-1; D remains ambiguous. CDR3 length equals 12 residues. CDR1 is LNHDA and CDR2 is SQIVND in the germline V gene (reference sequence). V gave up 6 bases and J gave up 11 bases, with 16 bases separating them.